The 17 T cell receptor beta chains below come from one sample, sequenced in a study of patients and donors after allogeneic stem cell transplantation. TCRdb re-called the RT-PCR reads through MiXCR, storing one row per CDR3 protein. The sample has about a million distinct CDR3 sequences, approximately 19% seen once. The sequenced sample consisted of blood, either unsorted or a sorted T cell fraction (not recorded which). The receptors derive from a human donor who was either an allogeneic HSCT recipient or a stem cell or donor lymphocyte infusion donor (not recorded which). It is not recorded whose cells these are; they may come from a transplant donor.

The rearrangement links TRBV7-9 to TRBJ1-4; 9 bases agree with TRBD1. With V trimmed by 11 bases and J by 6 bases, 7 bases remained unmatched. Germline CDR1 and CDR2: SEHNR and FQNEAQ (reference sequence). The CDR3 loop spans 13 amino acids. The CDR3 spells CAHWDREYEKLFF. CDR3 nucleotides: TGTGCCCATTGGGACAGGGAATATGAAAAACTGTTTTTT.

This chain connects TRBV7-6 to TRBJ2-7; a weak D match, TRBD2 (6 bases). Trimming took off 0 bases at V and 7 bases at J, with 13 bases between the two ends. The length of the CDR3 is 14 residues. Germline V gene sequence: CDR1 SGHVS, CDR2 FNYEAQ. DNA for the CDR3: TGTGCCAGCAGCTTAGCGGGAGGAAATTGGGAGCAGTACTTC. Translated: CASSLAGGNWEQYF.

The rearrangement joins TRBV28 to TRBJ1-6; TRBD1 agrees at 8 bases. This CDR3 has 14 residues. Germline CDR1 is MDHEN and CDR2 is SYDVKM. Trimming cost V 3 bases and J 8 bases; bases outside gene matches: 3. CDR3 nucleotide sequence: TGTGCCAGCAGTTTGGACAGGGCGTATTCACCCCTCCACTTT. As protein: CASSLDRAYSPLHF.

The J gene is TRBJ2-1, the V gene TRBV24-1; D is ambiguous. CDR3 size: 11 residues. V lost 1 base and J 9 bases, leaving 3 bases between the germline ends. Germline V gene data show CDR1 as KGHDR and CDR2 as SFDVKD. The CDR3 DNA sequence: TGTGCCACCAGTGATTTTAGTGAGCAGTTCTTC. This encodes CATSDFSEQFF.

The table lists this clonotype with a few counts. V gene TRBV12-3 or TRBV12-4 combines with J gene TRBJ2-7; the D gene is possibly TRBD2 (7 bases). There are 14 residues in the CDR3. V lost 8 bases, J lost 3 bases, and 17 bases lay in between. Here the CDR3 reads CASRQGGVGYEQYF. Here the CDR3 DNA reads TGTGCCAGCCGACAAGGGGGGGTAGGCTACGAGCAGTACTTC.

J is TRBJ1-3 and V is TRBV14; D gene uncertain. V was cut by 0 bases and J by 5 bases, with 5 bases left in between. The CDR3 contains 13 residues. Germline loops: CDR1 SGHDN, CDR2 FVKESK. CDR3 DNA sequence: TGTGCCAGCAGCCAAGATCAAAGAAACACCATATATTTT. This sequence encodes CASSQDQRNTIYF.

This chain connects TRBV9 to TRBJ2-3; D is uncertain. CDR1 and CDR2 (germline): SGDLS, YYNGEE. Trimming left V 4 bases short and J 3 bases short, with 9 bases between. The length of the CDR3 is 13 residues. The CDR3 DNA sequence: TGTGCCAGCAGCCCTTTAGCTACAGATACGCAGTATTTT. Its protein product is CASSPLATDTQYF.

This clonotype was detected a few times. The chain recombines TRBV5-1 with TRBJ2-1; D is tentatively TRBD1 or TRBD2 (5 bases each). The V gene's germline CDR1 is SGHRS and CDR2 YFSETQ. The germline V and J ends were trimmed by 4 bases and 0 bases, with 17 bases remaining between them. This CDR3 spans 17 amino acids. The CDR3 DNA sequence: TGCGCCAGCAGCCCGACGGGGACCGCCAGCTCCTACAATGAGCAGTTCTTC. Amino acids: CASSPTGTASSYNEQFF.

V and J are TRBV5-1 and TRBJ1-1, with a possible D match to TRBD1 (5 bases). The CDR3 runs to 16 residues. The germline V gene has CDR1 SGHRS and CDR2 YFSETQ. The ends were cut back, 0 bases at V and 7 bases at J, with 19 bases in the middle. The CDR3 nucleotides are TGCGCCAGCAGCTTGGGGCTCCGGGACTTTGGATTTGAAGCTTTCTTT. Translated, it gives CASSLGLRDFGFEAFF.

In its sample, this clonotype was seen a few times. This chain connects TRBV7-9 to TRBJ1-3; 7 nucleotides agree with TRBD1. With V trimmed by 3 bases and J by 7 bases, 12 bases remained unmatched. This CDR3 has 16 amino acids. CDR1 and CDR2 from the germline V gene are SEHNR and FQNEAQ (reference sequence). In DNA form, the CDR3 reads TGTGCCAGCAGCTTCAGCCTGGGACAGTTGGGGAACACCATATATTTT. Amino acid sequence: CASSFSLGQLGNTIYF.

In this sample, this clonotype turned up a few times. V gene TRBV5-1 combines with J gene TRBJ2-1; D possibly corresponds to TRBD2 (5 bases). CDR3 size: 17 residues. Germline CDR1 is SGHRS and CDR2 is YFSETQ. V dropped 0 bases and J dropped 5 bases, with 18 bases sitting between them. The CDR3 loop reads CASSLAPSRSVNNEQFF. Here the CDR3 DNA reads TGCGCCAGCAGCTTGGCTCCTAGCAGATCTGTGAACAATGAGCAGTTCTTC.

V is TRBV5-6 and J is TRBJ2-5; D unresolved. V was clipped by 2 bases and J by 4 bases, with 18 bases between them. Germline V gives CDR1 SGHDT, CDR2 YYEEEE. The CDR3 is made up of 16 amino acids. The CDR3 region has the DNA TGTGCCAGCAGCTTTTCTTCCTTGGCGCAGTTAGAGACCCAGTACTTC. Translating it yields CASSFSSLAQLETQYF.

V and J are TRBV5-1 and TRBJ2-7, with TRBD1 matching 7 bases. V lost 5 bases to trimming and J lost 5 bases; unmatched junction nucleotides: 10. This CDR3 region has 14 residues. Germline CDR1 is SGHRS and CDR2 is YFSETQ. The CDR3, as DNA: TGCGCCAGCAGTTACCGACAGGGTAGCCACGAGCAGTACTTC. Residues: CASSYRQGSHEQYF.

This clonotype was seen only a few times. The CDR3 nucleotides read TGCGCCAGCAGCTTAGGACAGCTTGGTACCGGGGAGCTGTTTTTT. It encodes CASSLGQLGTGELFF. This chain connects TRBV5-1 to TRBJ2-2; tentatively, D is TRBD1 (6 bases). V lost 2 bases and J lost 5, with 13 bases in between. The CDR3 is 15 residues long. CDR1 is SGHRS and CDR2 is YFSETQ in the germline V gene.

Only a few counts were recorded for this clonotype. The chain combines TRBV5-1 with TRBJ1-1; tentative D call: TRBD1 (6 bases). V lost 0 bases to trimming and J lost 3 bases, with 12 bases between them. The CDR3 extends over 15 amino acids. Per germline, CDR1 SGHRS and CDR2 YFSETQ. CDR3 nucleotide sequence: TGCGCCAGCAGCTTGGAGGACAGCCGATACACTGAAGCTTTCTTT. Its translation is CASSLEDSRYTEAFF.

The chain links TRBV6-1 to TRBJ2-1; 9 bases line up with TRBD2. This CDR3 region has 15 residues. Germline loops: CDR1 MNHNS, CDR2 SASEGT. V shed 7 bases and J 3 bases; nucleotides not matched to a gene: 7. CDR3 region: CASTLVAGDYNEQFF. The CDR3 coding sequence is TGTGCCAGCACCCTCGTAGCGGGAGACTACAATGAGCAGTTCTTC.

In this sample, this clonotype turned up a few times. The chain has TRBV7-8 and TRBJ1-4; D gene ambiguous. V gave up 1 base and J gave up 8 bases, with 17 bases separating them. The V gene's germline CDR1 is SGHVS and CDR2 FQNEAQ. This CDR3 comprises 16 residues. CDR3 residues: CASSLERGRAREKLFF. The CDR3 region has the DNA TGTGCCAGCAGCTTAGAGAGAGGCAGAGCACGGGAAAAACTGTTTTTT.